The next 3 T cell receptor beta chains were all read from a single sample in a study of cytomegalovirus exposure and HLA in healthy donors. Both 60 Vbeta primers and 13 Jbeta primers went into the PCR. TCRdb's copy holds only in-frame clones and misses some; the assay was immunoSEQ multiplex PCR. The sample shows tens of thousands of clones, around 73% of them seen only once. Input material: PBMCs. These TCRs come from a man aged 50 or older in good health and CMV-seronegative.

V is TRBV5-5 and J is TRBJ2-7, with TRBD1 matching over 7 bases. The V gene end was trimmed by 6 bases and the J gene end by 1 base; junction bases not matched to a gene: 10. Germline V lookup: CDR1 SGHKS, CDR2 YYEKEE (reference sequence). This CDR3 contains 15 residues. CDR3 sequence (DNA): TGTGCCAGCACCCCTTGGGACAGCTATTCCTACGAGCAGTACTTC. This gives the protein CASTPWDSYSYEQYF.

This chain uses TRBV7-2 with TRBJ1-1, with no clear D. Germline lookup yields CDR1 SGHTA and CDR2 FQGNSA. This CDR3 contains 15 residues. V was trimmed by 2 bases and J by 0 bases, leaving 10 bases between them. CDR3 amino acids: CASSLNPGMNTEAFF. CDR3 sequence (DNA): TGTGCCAGCAGCTTAAATCCTGGCATGAACACTGAAGCTTTCTTT.

The genes are TRBV7-9 and TRBJ1-1; D ambiguous. The V gene's germline CDR1 is SEHNR and CDR2 FQNEAQ (reference sequence). The CDR3 has 13 amino acids. Trimming stripped 4 bases from V and 8 bases from J, with 14 bases between. The CDR3 region is CASSSPAEPEAFF. The DNA for the CDR3 is TGTGCCAGCAGCTCCCCAGCGGAGCCCGAAGCTTTCTTT.